In this sample, the clone carrying this T cell receptor beta chain turned up a few times. The antigen remains undetermined. The sample is drawn from a study of cytomegalovirus exposure and HLA in healthy donors. Findings and caveats of the study: It is likely that the observed cluster of highly shared sequence variants was a sequencing artifact. There were some 150 TCR beta chains listed as cytomegalovirus-associated. The authors later linked a missense DCLRE1C variant to TCR beta V- and J-gene trimming.

Primers for the PCR totalled 60 Vbeta and 13 Jbeta. The protocol was immunoSEQ multiplex PCR, while the TCRdb copy is restricted to in-frame clones and leaves out a portion. This sample has around 160,000 clones, with roughly 80% found just once. The CDR3 has 16 residues. V dropped 3 bases and J dropped 4; count of bases not matched to a gene: 7. The germline gives CDR1 MGHRA, CDR2 YSYEKL. Source material: PBMCs. This TCR derives from a human donor in good health. This chain uses TRBV4-1 with TRBJ1-2, with 11 bases matching TRBD1. CDR3 coding DNA: TGCGCCAGCAGCCAGGAGGGACAGGGGGTTCGCTATGGCTACACCTTC. Its protein product is CASSQEGQGVRYGYTF.